The rows below give T cell receptor beta chains drawn from one sample of a study of blood T cell repertoires in COVID-19. Using immunoSEQ multiplex PCR, the repertoire was profiled, and TCRdb retains in-frame clones only, with some absent. The table has 50,000 to 60,000 clones, 85% to 95% seen once; the top ten hold less than 10%. The specimen was peripheral blood. These TCRs come from a woman older than 75 with acute or convalescent COVID-19. Each CDR3 is given with its conserved first and last residue. The D gene is left open where the match is weak. Expanded clones get a size class; other rows say once, few or many, or leave the size out.

v_call	j_call	d_call	clone_size	cdr3_nt	cdr3_aa
TRBV30	TRBJ2-5	.	.	TGTGCCTGGAGCGCTGACAGTCAAGAGACCCAGTACTTC	CAWSADSQETQYF
TRBV24-1	TRBJ2-5	.	.	TGTGCCACCAGTGGCCTCAAGCGGGACCAAGAGACCCAGTACTTC	CATSGLKRDQETQYF
TRBV5-1	TRBJ2-3	.	.	TGCGCCAGCAGCCCTTCCGCGAGCACAGATACGCAGTATTTT	CASSPSASTDTQYF
TRBV18	TRBJ1-4	TRBD1	.	TGTGCCAGCTCACCGGGACAGGGGGCAACTAATGAAAAACTGTTTTTT	CASSPGQGATNEKLFF
TRBV3-1/TRBV3-2	TRBJ2-1	TRBD1	once	TGTGCCAGCAGCCAATTACAGGGGGACAATGAGCAGTTCTTC	CASSQLQGDNEQFF
TRBV6-5	TRBJ1-5	TRBD1	.	TGTGCCAGCAGTTCACCGGGACAGGAGAATCAGCCCCAGCATTTT	CASSSPGQENQPQHF
TRBV5-6	TRBJ2-3	TRBD2	.	TGTGCCAGCAGCTCAGGGAGGGTGGGCACAGATACGCAGTATTTT	CASSSGRVGTDTQYF
TRBV18	TRBJ2-1	TRBD2	.	TGTGCCAGCTCACCATTCGTTTCGACTAGCCGGCTTAATGAGCAGTTCTTC	CASSPFVSTSRLNEQFF
TRBV10-3	TRBJ1-3	.	.	TGTGCCATCACCCCCGGGGACTCTGGAAACACCATATATTTT	CAITPGDSGNTIYF
TRBV5-1	TRBJ1-6	TRBD1	.	TGCGCCAGCAGCTCCGGACAGGGGACACCCCTCCACTTT	CASSSGQGTPLHF
TRBV6-5	TRBJ1-6	TRBD1	.	TGTGCCAGCGGTCGGACAGGGGGTTCACCCCTCCACTTT	CASGRTGGSPLHF
TRBV3-1/TRBV3-2	TRBJ1-4	.	.	TGTGCCAGCAGCCAAGGGGAGGGATCTGGCTCTGAAAAACTGTTTTTT	CASSQGEGSGSEKLFF
TRBV4-2	TRBJ1-6	.	.	TGTGCCAGCAGCCAAGAGGCGGACAGTGATAATTCACCCCTCCACTTT	CASSQEADSDNSPLHF
TRBV4-3	TRBJ1-3	.	.	TGCGCCAGCAGCTACCAAACCGGTGGCTCTGGAAACACCATATATTTT	CASSYQTGGSGNTIYF
TRBV4-2	TRBJ1-4	.	.	TGTGCCAGCAGCCTAGCTGTGTCTCATGAAAAACTGTTTTTT	CASSLAVSHEKLFF
TRBV7-8	TRBJ2-1	TRBD2	.	TGTGCCAGCAGCTTAGCTCGACTAGCGGGAAACAATGAGCAGTTCTTC	CASSLARLAGNNEQFF
TRBV6-2/TRBV6-3	TRBJ1-2	TRBD1	.	TGTGCCAGCAGTTGGGGACAGTACTATGGCTACACCTTC	CASSWGQYYGYTF
TRBV7-9	TRBJ2-1	.	.	TGTGCCAGCAGCTTATCGCGGGGAGATGGTGAGCAGTTCTTC	CASSLSRGDGEQFF
TRBV3-1/TRBV3-2	TRBJ2-7	.	few	TGTGCCAGCAGCCAAGACCCCAGAGGGGGCTACGAGCAGTACTTC	CASSQDPRGGYEQYF
TRBV19	TRBJ2-3	.	.	TGTGCCAGTAGTATGGCTAGTAGGGATACGCAGTATTTT	CASSMASRDTQYF
TRBV6-1	TRBJ2-7	TRBD2	.	TGTGCCAGCAGTGAGGTGGCGGGAGGCCTGAGGGGGCAGTACTTC	CASSEVAGGLRGQYF
TRBV7-9	TRBJ2-7	.	.	TGTGCCAGCAGCTTAGTCGCCAGCTCCTACGAGCAGTACTTC	CASSLVASSYEQYF
TRBV5-8	TRBJ2-7	TRBD2	.	TGTGCCAGCAGCACCCGGACTAGCGGGAGCTACGAGCAGTACTTC	CASSTRTSGSYEQYF
TRBV24-1	TRBJ2-1	.	.	TGTGCCACCAGTGATGTAAGTGGCGAGCAGTTCTTC	CATSDVSGEQFF
TRBV19	TRBJ2-1	TRBD1	.	TGTGCCAGTAGAGTGGGACAGATGGAAAACAATGAGCAGTTCTTC	CASRVGQMENNEQFF
TRBV19	TRBJ1-4	.	.	TGTGCCAGTAGTACCGCTGCTTACGGGGGTGCAACTAATGAAAAACTGTTTTTT	CASSTAAYGGATNEKLFF
TRBV4-2	TRBJ2-2	TRBD2	.	TGTGCCAGCAGCCACAGCACGGCTGAATTTAGCGGGAGCAACACCGGGGAGCTGTTTTTT	CASSHSTAEFSGSNTGELFF
TRBV5-4	TRBJ2-1	TRBD2	.	TGTGCCAGCAGCCCTAGCGGGAGGGCCGGGAATGAGCAGTTCTTC	CASSPSGRAGNEQFF
TRBV3-1/TRBV3-2	TRBJ2-3	TRBD1	.	TGTGCCAGCAGCCGACGGACAGGGGGCGCAGATACGCAGTATTTT	CASSRRTGGADTQYF
TRBV9	TRBJ2-7	TRBD2	.	TGTGCCAGCAGCCCGGGGGCTAGCGGGAGTCCCTACGAGCAGTACTTC	CASSPGASGSPYEQYF
TRBV28	TRBJ2-5	TRBD1	.	TGTGCCAGCAGTTCGCCGGGACAGGGAATGAAGACCCAGTACTTC	CASSSPGQGMKTQYF
TRBV27	TRBJ1-1	.	.	TGTGCCAGCAGTTTAAGGGGATGGGGAACTGAAGCTTTCTTT	CASSLRGWGTEAFF
TRBV6-5	TRBJ2-1	TRBD2	.	TGTGCCAGCAGGAGGGACCCCGGGAGGAATGAGCAGTTCTTC	CASRRDPGRNEQFF
TRBV9	TRBJ1-2	TRBD1	.	TGTGCCAGCAGCCCCCGTCAGGGGGGCAGCTATGGCTACACCTTC	CASSPRQGGSYGYTF
TRBV6-5	TRBJ2-5	.	.	TGTGCCAGCAGCCGGAGGGCCAGGGAGACCCAGTACTTC	CASSRRARETQYF
TRBV7-3	TRBJ1-1	TRBD1	.	TGTGCCAGCAGGGGACAGGTACGGACTGAAGCTTTCTTT	CASRGQVRTEAFF
TRBV9	TRBJ2-1	TRBD2	.	TGTGCCAGCAGCACGGGGGGGGTCAATGAGCAGTTCTTC	CASSTGGVNEQFF
TRBV29-1	TRBJ2-2	.	.	TGCAGCGTTTCCTCCCCCGGGGAGCTGTTTTTT	CSVSSPGELFF
TRBV30	TRBJ2-1	TRBD2	.	TGTGCCTGGATAGGGGTAGCGGGAGGAGGGCATAGGTACAATGAGCAGTTCTTC	CAWIGVAGGGHRYNEQFF
TRBV12-3/TRBV12-4	TRBJ1-1	.	once	TGTGCCAGCAGTTTTGCAGGGAACACTGAAGCTTTCTTT	CASSFAGNTEAFF
TRBV9	TRBJ2-3	TRBD2	.	TGTGCCAGCAGCGCGGAAAGGAAAGGGACTAGCGGGAGGTTCGATACGCAGTATTTT	CASSAERKGTSGRFDTQYF
TRBV7-2	TRBJ2-7	TRBD2	.	TGTGCCAGCAGCTTAGTAGCGGGCAGCGGGAGTAGTTACGAGCAGTACTTC	CASSLVAGSGSSYEQYF
TRBV30	TRBJ1-1	TRBD1	.	TGTGCCTGGGCAGGGGGCCAGAACACTGAAGCTTTCTTT	CAWAGGQNTEAFF
TRBV13	TRBJ2-5	TRBD2	.	TGTGCCACTAAAAGGGCGGGAGGGCCGGAGACCCAGTACTTC	CATKRAGGPETQYF
TRBV7-2	TRBJ2-5	.	.	TGTGCCAGCAGCTTAAGTGGTTGGCAGTACCAAGAGACCCAGTACTTC	CASSLSGWQYQETQYF
TRBV6-2/TRBV6-3	TRBJ2-3	TRBD1	.	TGTGCCAGCAGTTACGGGGACAGGGAAACTTCCTCTAGCACAGATACGCAGTATTTT	CASSYGDRETSSSTDTQYF
TRBV12-3/TRBV12-4	TRBJ1-1	.	.	TGTGCCAGCAGTTTGGGGCAGAAGAAAGCTTTCTTT	CASSLGQKKAFF
TRBV5-6	TRBJ2-1	.	.	TGTGCCAGCAGCCCCGCAGGAGGGACGAACAATGAGCAGTTCTTC	CASSPAGGTNNEQFF
TRBV7-2	TRBJ2-7	.	.	TGTGCCAGCAGCCAAGAGACAGTCTTCCTAAGCGACGAGCAGTACTTC	CASSQETVFLSDEQYF
TRBV19	TRBJ1-1	TRBD1	.	TGTGCCAGCACCAAAGACAGGGGGTTGAACACTGAAGCTTTCTTT	CASTKDRGLNTEAFF
TRBV3-1/TRBV3-2	TRBJ1-3	.	.	TGTGCCAGCAGCCGAGCGACCGGGACACGTGGAAACACCATATATTTT	CASSRATGTRGNTIYF